This TCR beta chain came from a study of blood T cells in healthy people across ages (dated by TCRdb to about 2015). Regarding the study in general: In model experiments, roughly one uniquely barcoded TCR beta cDNA molecule per two T cells was captured by template switching. Donors were grouped into four age groups: young (average approximately 16 years), middle-aged (about 38), aged (62) and long-lived (over 80). Age-related changes in TCR beta repertoire diversity were measured in the study by deep sequencing normalized with unique cDNA molecular identifiers. Using the same blood draw, the study looked at two additional independent replicas of 1 million unique cDNA reads for two donors, one aged 18 to 29 and the other aged 80 or older. To avoid experimental bias, donors of different ages were distributed randomly across sequencing lanes. The paper's findings and limits, for the study overall: As age increased, observed TCR beta diversity per million T cells dropped in a roughly linear way, and a significant reduction was already evident by age about 40. A strong correlation was found between observed TCR beta diversity and the percentage of naive T cells measured by flow cytometry. Since profiling was done on bulk unsorted PBMCs, naive and antigen-experienced compartments could not be conclusively compared. Total diversity estimates from one million sequenced T cells were considered lower bounds and underestimates. Because the CMV infection status of the donors was unknown, age-related changes in expanded clonotypes may potentially have been confounded. The long-lived group showed more naive CD4+ T cells, fewer expanded clones and increased TCR diversity than the aged group, suggesting age selection.

The donors were around 39 Caucasian individuals from Russia, aged roughly 6 to 100 years, who were systemically healthy. Each donor gave about 9.7 milliliters of peripheral blood, drawn into EDTA-treated Vacutainer tubes. Ficoll-Paque density-gradient centrifugation was used to isolate PBMCs, with at least 7 million obtained per sample. Trizol reagent was used to extract total RNA from PBMCs, with at least 5 micrograms per sample. Naive CD45RAhigh/CD27high T cell percentages were measured by flow cytometry on a PBMC aliquot from every donor. This clonotype was seen at least ten times. Its binding antigen is unknown. Per-base quality was not reported, and no clone a single base away is much larger than it. From cysteine to phenylalanine, the CDR3 is 14 amino acids long. Only CDR3 DNA remains: 42 bases, in frame from the first base. The germline V gene encodes CDR1 MNHEY and CDR2 SVGAGI. V is reduced by 2 bases and J by 4 bases, leaving a spacing of 9 bases between them.

Library creation used 5' RACE. TCRdb shows the sequencer as Illumina HiSeq 2500. A second PCR of about 7 to 12 cycles was run with a J-beta primer mix and a sample-barcoded 5' primer. Each TCR beta cDNA molecule received a unique molecular identifier from a template-switch 5' adaptor carrying 12 random nucleotides. Each sample yielded at least 3 million CDR3-containing paired-end reads. All of the RNA was converted into first-strand cDNA using the Mint cDNA synthesis kit, with a TRBC-specific oligonucleotide serving as the primer. Following uracil-DNA glycosylase treatment, all cDNA underwent a first 18-cycle PCR with the universal primers M1SS and BC2_uni_R. On the authors' methods: For normalization, 1 million high-quality reads were randomly selected from each sample, with every read carrying a distinct molecular identifier. Instead of being binned into consensus sequences, reads that shared molecular identifiers were thrown out. MiTCR, run with a Q25 quality threshold and the strictest error-elimination algorithm, handled CDR3 identification, clonotype clustering and error correction. A nonparametric unseen species model with Euler transformation was used to estimate a lower bound on total TCR beta diversity. TCRdb reran the public reads through fastp at Q25 and MiXCR, keeping productive beta chains. Every entry covers one CDR3 protein and lists the most common genes and DNA from its rows. TCRdb's processing, not the authors' own work, is the source of the V and J calls. This sample is represented by 850,000 or so distinct CDR3 sequences; more than 25% of them were singletons. Approximately 15% of the sample comes from the top ten.

The source material was blood. This receptor was identified in a woman over 75 in good health. The sequence links TRBV6-5 to TRBJ1-5; no D gene can be assigned with confidence. At the DNA level, the sequence is TGTGCCAGCAGTTACGGGCGTGGGAATCAGCCCCAGCATTTT. This is translated as CASSYGRGNQPQHF.